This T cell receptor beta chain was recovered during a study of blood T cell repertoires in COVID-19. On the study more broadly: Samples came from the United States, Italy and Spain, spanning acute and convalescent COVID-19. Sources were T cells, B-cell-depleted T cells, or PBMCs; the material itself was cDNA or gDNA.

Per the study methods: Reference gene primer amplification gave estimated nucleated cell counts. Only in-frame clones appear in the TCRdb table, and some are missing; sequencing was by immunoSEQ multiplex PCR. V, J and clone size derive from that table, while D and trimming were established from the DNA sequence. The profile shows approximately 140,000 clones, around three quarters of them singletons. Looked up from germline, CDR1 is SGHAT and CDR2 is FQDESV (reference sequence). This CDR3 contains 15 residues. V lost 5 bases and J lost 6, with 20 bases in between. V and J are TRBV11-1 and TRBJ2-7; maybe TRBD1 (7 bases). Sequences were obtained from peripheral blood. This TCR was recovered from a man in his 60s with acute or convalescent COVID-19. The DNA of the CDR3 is TGTGCCAGCAGCCCAACCGGGACAGAAGCGGGCGAGCAGTACTTC. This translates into CASSPTGTEAGEQYF.